Listed below are T cell receptor beta chains from one sample, sequenced in a study of T cells in Graves' hyperthyroidism and ophthalmopathy. TCRdb independently ran MiXCR on the multiplex PCR reads; one entry per CDR3 protein. This sample yields roughly 380,000 distinct CDR3 sequences, of which about a fifth are seen a single time; around 3.4% belongs to the top ten. Sequenced: blood. These receptor sequences come from a woman in her late teens or twenties with Graves' hyperthyroidism. The CDR3 runs from the conserved cysteine through the conserved F or W. D genes are given only for firm matches. Clone size is not always given. Where it is, it says once, few, many or a class for expanded clones.

v_gene	abundance	d_gene	j_gene	CDR3aa	CDR3nt
TRBV6-2/TRBV6-3	many	TRBD1	TRBJ1-1	CASSYSGGYWSEAFF	TGTGCCAGCAGTTACTCAGGGGGCTATTGGTCTGAAGCTTTCTTT
TRBV6-2/TRBV6-3	many	-	TRBJ1-2	CASSRTQGLHYGYTF	TGTGCCAGCAGTAGAACCCAGGGACTTCACTATGGCTACACCTTC
TRBV10-3	-	-	TRBJ2-4	CAISEERIGTVKNIQYF	TGTGCCATCAGTGAAGAAAGAATAGGCACAGTCAAAAACATTCAGTACTTC
TRBV4-1	few	-	TRBJ1-3	CASSQQGNTIYF	TGCGCCAGCAGCCAACAAGGGAACACCATATATTTT
TRBV19	-	TRBD1	TRBJ1-5	CASSIYPIGGNSDQPQHF	TGTGCCAGTAGTATATACCCTATAGGGGGCAACAGCGATCAGCCCCAGCATTTT
TRBV6-1	-	TRBD2	TRBJ2-3	CASSTTAGGTDTQYF	TGTGCCAGCAGTACAACAGCGGGGGGCACAGATACGCAGTATTTT
TRBV18	-	-	TRBJ1-1	CASSRDKNTEACF	TGTGCCAGCTCACGGGACAAAAACACTGAAGCTTGCTTT
TRBV5-1	-	-	TRBJ2-7	CASAREQYF	TGCGCCAGCGCCCGCGAGCAGTACTTC
TRBV27	-	-	TRBJ2-7	CASSSPPDGNQQYF	TGTGCCAGCAGTTCCCCGCCGGATGGGAACCAGCAGTACTTC
TRBV7-9	many	-	TRBJ2-7	CASSLGRGRYEQYF	TGTGCCAGCAGCTTAGGTAGGGGTCGGTACGAGCAGTACTTC